The 30 T cell receptor beta chains listed next were all sequenced from one sample in a study of T-cell memory formation after mild COVID-19. TCRdb re-called the 5' RACE reads with MiXCR, one entry per CDR3 protein. This table holds a few hundred thousand distinct CDR3 sequences, around a quarter found once. The sequenced sample consisted of PBMCs or a T cell subset sorted from them (not recorded which). These receptors came from an adult woman who had mild COVID-19 (a few samples of this study predate the infection). Cell type and time point are not known.

The count of this clonotype is one. The chain couples TRBV20-1 to TRBJ1-1; D is undetermined. Germline V gives CDR1 DFQATT, CDR2 SNEGSKA (reference sequence). The CDR3 is made up of 14 amino acids. V was shortened by 4 bases and J by 3 bases, with 15 bases between the two germline ends. The CDR3 is CSAKLAGLDTEAFF. The CDR3 bases are TGCAGTGCTAAATTAGCGGGCTTGGACACTGAAGCTTTCTTT.

The chain employs TRBV7-9 and TRBJ2-7, with 7 bases matching TRBD1. The CDR3 has 15 residues. With 5 bases clipped from V and 5 bases from J, the junction kept 12 bases outside the gene matches. CDR1 is SEHNR, CDR2 FQNEAQ, per germline (reference sequence). The CDR3 region is CASSDSRDRMDEQYF. The CDR3 DNA is TGTGCCAGCAGCGACAGTCGGGACAGAATGGACGAGCAGTACTTC.

J is TRBJ2-3 and V is TRBV7-2; 9 positions match TRBD2. The CDR3 consists of 16 residues. Germline values: CDR1 SGHTA, CDR2 FQGNSA. Trimming cost V 5 bases and J 5 bases; bases outside gene matches: 11. Here the CDR3 reads CASSPWAGGPKDTQYF. The DNA of the CDR3 is TGTGCCAGCAGCCCTTGGGCGGGAGGGCCAAAAGATACGCAGTATTTT.

A few counts support this clonotype. The V and J genes are TRBV7-3 and TRBJ2-2; 8 nucleotides agree with TRBD1. The germline V gene has CDR1 SGHTA and CDR2 FQGTGA. V gave up 6 bases and J gave up 8 bases; unmatched junction bases: 8. There are 14 residues in the CDR3. The DNA for the CDR3 is TGTGCCAGCAGGTCCCCAGGGGGCAGGGGGGAGCTGTTTTTT. It specifies CASRSPGGRGELFF.

The chain employs TRBV5-1 and TRBJ2-7; tentative D call: TRBD2 (5 bases). The CDR3 length is 14 residues. Trimming cost V 2 bases and J 2 bases, with 11 bases left between them. CDR1 is SGHRS and CDR2 is YFSETQ in the germline V gene. The CDR3 DNA reads as TGCGCCAGCAGCTTCGGACGGGGTCCCTACGAGCAGTACTTC. The encoded protein is CASSFGRGPYEQYF. The full variable domain, its missing parts supplied by reference TRBV5-1 and TRBJ2-7, is KAGVTQTPRYLIKTRGQQVTLSCSPISGHRSVSWYQQTPGQGLQFLFEYFSETQRNKGNFPGRFSGRQFSNSRSEMNVSTLELGDSALYLCASSFGRGPYEQYFGPGTRLTVT.

The chain has TRBV5-1 and TRBJ2-3; 8 bases agree with TRBD1. Germline V gene data show CDR1 as SGHRS and CDR2 as YFSETQ. The CDR3 consists of 16 residues. The J segment lost 4 bases and the V segment lost 0 bases, leaving 7 bases of the junction unmatched. Here the CDR3 reads CASSLDGTGGADTQYF. CDR3 sequence (DNA): TGCGCCAGCAGCTTGGACGGGACAGGAGGGGCAGATACGCAGTATTTT.

The chain uses TRBV20-1 and TRBJ2-5, with TRBD1 matching over 11 bases. Germline V gives CDR1 DFQATT, CDR2 SNEGSKA (reference sequence). After removal of 4 bases from V and 6 bases from J, the junction contained 7 bases not matched to a gene. The CDR3 is 14 residues long. The CDR3 DNA is TGCAGTGCTAAGAGTTCGGACAGGGGGCAGACCCAGTACTTC. It is translated as CSAKSSDRGQTQYF.

J is TRBJ1-1 and V is TRBV7-8; D uncertain. Trimming left V 4 bases short and J 1 base short, with 4 bases between. CDR3 length: 12 residues. Germline values: CDR1 SGHVS, CDR2 FQNEAQ. DNA of the CDR3: TGTGCCAGCAGCTGGGGGAACACTGAAGCTTTCTTT. This gives the protein CASSWGNTEAFF.

This clonotype was seen at least ten times. The V and J genes are TRBV12-3 or TRBV12-4 and TRBJ1-2; TRBD1 agrees at 8 bases. V lost 8 bases, J lost 2 bases, and 4 bases stayed unmatched. This CDR3 region has 13 residues. CDR3 DNA: TGTGCCAGCGGGACAGGAGAAAACTATGGCTACACCTTC. Translated, it gives CASGTGENYGYTF.

The rearrangement links TRBV10-3 to TRBJ1-1; a possible D gene is TRBD1 (5 bases). Germline V gene data show CDR1 as ENHRY and CDR2 as SYGVKD. This CDR3 is 13 amino acids long. Deletions cut 0 bases from V and 6 bases from J, with 8 bases between. CDR3 loop: CAISESWGAEAFF. In nucleotides, the CDR3 is TGTGCCATCAGTGAGTCGTGGGGGGCTGAAGCTTTCTTT.

The chain joins TRBV7-7 to TRBJ2-3; D is uncertain. This CDR3 has 13 amino acids. Per the germline V gene, CDR1 is SSHAT and CDR2 is FNYEAQ (reference sequence). V was cut by 3 bases and J by 6 bases, with 10 bases left in between. CDR3 DNA sequence: TGTGCCAGCAGCTTCTCAGGATCCGATACGCAGTATTTT. Translated, it gives CASSFSGSDTQYF.

This chain uses TRBV9 with TRBJ2-3; possible D gene TRBD1, 5 bases. Germline V gene sequence: CDR1 SGDLS, CDR2 YYNGEE. V was clipped by 2 bases and J by 9 bases, with 19 bases between them. The CDR3 extends over 15 amino acids. CDR3 nucleotides: TGTGCCAGCAGCGTGTCCCTACAGGATACCAACACGCAGTATTTT. It yields the protein CASSVSLQDTNTQYF.

There are a few counts of this clonotype. Here the CDR3 reads CASSPPSVTDIQETQYF. The CDR3 DNA is TGTGCCAGCAGTCCACCTAGCGTAACGGATATCCAAGAGACCCAGTACTTC. This rearrangement joins TRBV12-3 or TRBV12-4 to TRBJ2-5, with D maybe TRBD2 (6 bases). Between the trimmed V and J ends, which lost 5 bases and 1 base, there was a span of 20 bases. This CDR3 region has 17 residues.

This clonotype came up a few times. The chain uses TRBV5-1 and TRBJ2-1; a weak D match, TRBD1 (6 bases). Germline V gene lookup returns CDR1 SGHRS and CDR2 YFSETQ. V lost 4 bases and J 8 bases, leaving 16 bases between the germline ends. The CDR3 runs 14 residues. The CDR3, as DNA: TGCGCCAGCAGCCTGGGGGCGGGTTACGATGAGCAGTTCTTC. Protein: CASSLGAGYDEQFF.

The chain uses TRBV4-3 and TRBJ2-7; 16 bases are shared with TRBD2. CDR1 is LGHNA, CDR2 YSLEER, per germline. V lost 4 bases to trimming and J lost 1 base; unmatched junction nucleotides: 7. The CDR3 consists of 18 residues. CDR3 in DNA: TGCGCCAGCAGCCCAGGAGTGGGACTAGCGGGAGGGTCCTACGAGCAGTACTTC. Amino acid sequence: CASSPGVGLAGGSYEQYF.

The rearrangement joins TRBV7-6 to TRBJ2-1; TRBD2 matches 7 bases. In germline, CDR1 is SGHVS, CDR2 FNYEAQ. This CDR3 is 15 amino acids long. V dropped 4 bases and J dropped 5; count of bases not matched to a gene: 8. The CDR3 DNA follows: TGTGCCAGCAGCTGGGGAGGGGTGGGCCACAATGAGCAGTTCTTC. Its translation: CASSWGGVGHNEQFF.

This chain connects TRBV7-2 to TRBJ2-3; D gene uncertain. The CDR3 has 14 amino acids. V lost 2 bases, J lost 2 bases, and 8 bases lay in between. Germline CDR1 is SGHTA and CDR2 is FQGNSA. The CDR3 region is CASSLTGYTDTQYF. The CDR3 nucleotides are TGTGCCAGCAGCTTAACCGGCTACACAGATACGCAGTATTTT.

The chain links TRBV24-1 to TRBJ2-7, with 9 bases that match TRBD1. V lost 3 bases, J lost 4 bases, and 9 bases stayed unmatched. The germline V gene has CDR1 KGHDR and CDR2 SFDVKD. The CDR3 length is 16 residues. The CDR3 reads CATSDPRTGAGYEQYF. In DNA form, the CDR3 reads TGTGCCACCAGTGATCCGAGGACAGGGGCTGGTTACGAGCAGTACTTC.

J is TRBJ2-1 and V is TRBV11-3, with 11 bases matching TRBD2. J was trimmed by 8 bases and V by 5 bases; bases with no gene match: 11. There are 16 residues in the CDR3. CDR1 SGHNT and CDR2 YENEEA come from the germline V gene. In DNA form, the CDR3 reads TGTGCCAGCAGCCCCCCCAGACTAGCGGGAAACGATGAGCAGTTCTTC. Residues: CASSPPRLAGNDEQFF.

This clonotype has ten or more counts. DNA for the CDR3: TGTGCCAGTAGTGTTCCGCTAGCGACCTTGGTTGAGCAGTACTTC. Protein sequence: CASSVPLATLVEQYF. V usage is TRBV19 and J usage is TRBJ2-7; possibly TRBD2 for D (6 bases). Germline loops: CDR1 LNHDA, CDR2 SQIVND (reference sequence). The CDR3 is 15 residues long. V was trimmed by 5 bases and J by 7 bases, leaving 21 bases between them.

This clonotype was seen only a few times. The chain joins TRBV5-1 to TRBJ1-1; a weak D match, TRBD1 (5 bases). CDR3 length: 13 amino acids. CDR1 and CDR2 from the germline V gene are SGHRS and YFSETQ. With 7 bases removed from V and 6 bases from J, the gap between germline ends came to 16 bases. The CDR3 coding sequence is TGCGCCAGCTTGGAGGCGGGGCGCGCTGAAGCTTTCTTT. This codes for CASLEAGRAEAFF.

This clonotype was seen only a few times. This chain uses TRBV6-5 with TRBJ2-7, with D possibly matching TRBD1 (6 bases). This CDR3 has 14 residues. Trimming stripped 6 bases from V and 7 bases from J, with 19 bases between. Germline V lookup: CDR1 MNHEY, CDR2 SVGAGI. CDR3 in DNA: TGTGCCAGCAGCCCACGGACAGTTCGCGGAGAGCAGTACTTC. This codes for CASSPRTVRGEQYF.

This sequence joins TRBV11-2 and TRBJ2-3; 7 nucleotides align to TRBD2. Germline CDR1 and CDR2: SGHAT and FQNNGV. V trimming: 4 bases; J trimming: 0 bases; junction bases outside the gene matches: 10. The CDR3 runs to 17 residues. CDR3 loop: CASSSMESGESTDTQYF. CDR3 coding DNA: TGTGCCAGCAGCTCAATGGAGAGCGGGGAAAGCACAGATACGCAGTATTTT.

This sequence joins TRBV5-1 and TRBJ2-2; either TRBD1 or TRBD2 may supply D (5 bases each). The germline V and J ends were trimmed by 1 base and 4 bases, with 11 bases remaining between them. CDR3 size: 15 residues. The germline CDR1 and CDR2 sequences are SGHRS and YFSETQ. The chain's CDR3 is CASSLSPGTTGELFF. CDR3 nucleotides: TGCGCCAGCAGCTTGAGTCCGGGGACCACCGGGGAGCTGTTTTTT. The entire variable domain, with the rest obtained from reference TRBV5-1 and TRBJ2-2, is as follows: KAGVTQTPRYLIKTRGQQVTLSCSPISGHRSVSWYQQTPGQGLQFLFEYFSETQRNKGNFPGRFSGRQFSNSRSEMNVSTLELGDSALYLCASSLSPGTTGELFFGEGSRLTVL.

The rearrangement links TRBV27 to TRBJ1-5, with TRBD1 identical over 9 bases. The trim removed 7 bases at V and 6 bases at J, leaving 13 bases unmatched. The CDR3 is made up of 16 amino acids. Germline assignment: CDR1 MNHEY and CDR2 SMNVEV (reference sequence). The CDR3 loop reads CASTLTGTGYTQPQHF. The CDR3 DNA is TGTGCCAGCACCTTAACCGGGACAGGGTATACTCAGCCCCAGCATTTT.

V is TRBV12-3 or TRBV12-4 and J is TRBJ2-1; D not resolved. Trimming cost V 6 bases and J 6 bases, with 6 bases left between them. The CDR3 contains 11 residues. CDR3 region: CASRSFNEQFF. CDR3 nucleotides: TGTGCCAGCAGATCGTTCAATGAGCAGTTCTTC.

This clonotype has more than one count but fewer than ten. The J gene is TRBJ2-3, the V gene TRBV6-2 or TRBV6-3; possibly TRBD2 for D (5 bases). Germline CDR1 and CDR2: MNHEY and SVGEGT. This CDR3 has 15 amino acids. V was cut by 4 bases and J by 6 bases, with 17 bases left in between. CDR3 in DNA: TGTGCCAGCAGTTCTGTGGACTCGAGGAGGGATACGCAGTATTTT. As protein: CASSSVDSRRDTQYF.

In DNA, the CDR3 is TGTGCCAGCAGTTTAGAAGCCAACCAAGAGACCCAGTACTTC. It yields the protein CASSLEANQETQYF. This chain joins TRBV12-3 or TRBV12-4 and TRBJ2-5; D unresolved. V was cut by 1 base and J by 0 bases, with 6 bases left in between. The CDR3 loop spans 14 amino acids.

This clonotype turned up a few times. The chain links TRBV18 to TRBJ1-1; 10 bases line up with TRBD1. Germline-derived CDR1 and CDR2 are KGHSH and LQKENI. Trimming at V came to 2 bases and at J to 11 bases, leaving 11 bases not matched to a gene. The CDR3 covers 15 residues. Here the CDR3 DNA reads TGTGCCAGCTCACCATCCGGGACAGGGGCCCTTGGGGCTTTCTTT. Translating it yields CASSPSGTGALGAFF.

The rearrangement uses TRBV4-1 and TRBJ1-1; TRBD1 might be the D (5 bases). The CDR3 is 20 residues long. Per germline, CDR1 MGHRA and CDR2 YSYEKL. The ends were cut back, 0 bases at V and 3 bases at J, with 26 bases in the middle. The CDR3 spells CASSQDPPGHHIRSHTEAFF. The CDR3 bases are TGCGCCAGCAGCCAAGATCCCCCGGGGCATCACATCCGAAGCCACACTGAAGCTTTCTTT.